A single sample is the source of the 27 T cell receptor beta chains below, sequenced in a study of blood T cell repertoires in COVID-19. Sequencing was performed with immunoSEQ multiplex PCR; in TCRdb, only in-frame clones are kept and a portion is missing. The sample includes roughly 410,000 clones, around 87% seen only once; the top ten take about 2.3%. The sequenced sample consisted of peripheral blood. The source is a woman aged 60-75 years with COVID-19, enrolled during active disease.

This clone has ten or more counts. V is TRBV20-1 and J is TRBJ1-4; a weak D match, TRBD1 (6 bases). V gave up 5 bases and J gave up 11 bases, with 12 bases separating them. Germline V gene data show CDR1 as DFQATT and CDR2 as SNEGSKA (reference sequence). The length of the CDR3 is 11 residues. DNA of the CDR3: TGCAGTGCTGAGAAGACAGGCAAACTGTTTTTT. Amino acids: CSAEKTGKLFF.

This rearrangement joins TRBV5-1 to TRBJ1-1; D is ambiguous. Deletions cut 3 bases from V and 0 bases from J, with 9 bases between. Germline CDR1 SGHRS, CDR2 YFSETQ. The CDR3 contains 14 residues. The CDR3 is CASSSGELNTEAFF. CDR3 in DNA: TGCGCCAGCAGCTCCGGGGAGTTGAACACTGAAGCTTTCTTT.

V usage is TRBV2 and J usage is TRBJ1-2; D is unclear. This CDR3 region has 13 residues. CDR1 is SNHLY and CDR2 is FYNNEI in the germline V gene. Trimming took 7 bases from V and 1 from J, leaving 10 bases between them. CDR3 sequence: CASTITRNYGYTF. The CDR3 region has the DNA TGTGCCAGCACTATAACTCGTAACTATGGCTACACCTTC.

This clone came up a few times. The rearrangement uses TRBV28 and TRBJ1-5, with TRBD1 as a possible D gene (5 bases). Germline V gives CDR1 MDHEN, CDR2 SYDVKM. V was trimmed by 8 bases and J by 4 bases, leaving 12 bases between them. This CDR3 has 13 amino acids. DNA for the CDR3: TGTGCCAGCGGATTGACAGTTAATCAGCCCCAGCATTTT. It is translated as CASGLTVNQPQHF. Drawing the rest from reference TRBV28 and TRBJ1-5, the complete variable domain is DVKVTQSSRYLVKRTGEKVFLECVQDMDHENMFWYRQDPGLGLRLIYFSYDVKMKEKGDIPEGYSVSREKKERFSLILESASTNQTSMYLCASGLTVNQPQHFGDGTRLSIL.

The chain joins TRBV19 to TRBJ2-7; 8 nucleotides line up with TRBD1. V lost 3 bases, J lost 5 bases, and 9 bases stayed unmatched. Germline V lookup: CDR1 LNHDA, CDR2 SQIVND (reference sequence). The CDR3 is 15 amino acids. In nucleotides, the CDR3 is TGTGCCAGTAGTATCCCCTCCAGGGGGCTAAACGAGCAGTACTTC. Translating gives CASSIPSRGLNEQYF.

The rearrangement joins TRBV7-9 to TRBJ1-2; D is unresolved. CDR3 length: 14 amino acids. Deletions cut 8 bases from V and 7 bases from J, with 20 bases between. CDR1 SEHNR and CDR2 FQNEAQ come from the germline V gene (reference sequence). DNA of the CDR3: TGTGCCAGCCTAGGGAGGCAGCCAGGCCTTGGCTACACCTTC. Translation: CASLGRQPGLGYTF.

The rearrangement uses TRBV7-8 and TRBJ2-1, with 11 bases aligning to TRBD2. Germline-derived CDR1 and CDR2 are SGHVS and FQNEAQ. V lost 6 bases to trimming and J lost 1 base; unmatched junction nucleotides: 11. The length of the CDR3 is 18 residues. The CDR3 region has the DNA TGTGCCAGCAGAAAATCCCTTAGCGGGGGGGTTTCCTACAATGAGCAGTTCTTC. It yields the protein CASRKSLSGGVSYNEQFF.

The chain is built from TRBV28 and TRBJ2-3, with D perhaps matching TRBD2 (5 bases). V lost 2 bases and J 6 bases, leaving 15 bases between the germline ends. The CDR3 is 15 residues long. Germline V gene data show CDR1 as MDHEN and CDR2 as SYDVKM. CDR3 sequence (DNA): TGTGCCAGCAGTTTAGGCGGGCAGGTCTGGGATACGCAGTATTTT. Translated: CASSLGGQVWDTQYF.

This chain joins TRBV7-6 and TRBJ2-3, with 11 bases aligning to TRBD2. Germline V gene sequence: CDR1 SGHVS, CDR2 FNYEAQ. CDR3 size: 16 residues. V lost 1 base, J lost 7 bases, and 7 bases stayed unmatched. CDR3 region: CASSLGPSGGPNTQYF. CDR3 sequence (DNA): TGTGCCAGCAGCTTAGGCCCTAGCGGGGGGCCGAATACGCAGTATTTT.

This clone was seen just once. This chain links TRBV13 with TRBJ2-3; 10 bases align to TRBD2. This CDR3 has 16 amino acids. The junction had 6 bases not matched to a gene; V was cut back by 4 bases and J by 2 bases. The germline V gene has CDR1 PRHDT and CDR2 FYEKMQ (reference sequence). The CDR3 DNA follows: TGTGCCAGCAGCTGGAGGACTAGCGGACACACAGATACGCAGTATTTT. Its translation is CASSWRTSGHTDTQYF.

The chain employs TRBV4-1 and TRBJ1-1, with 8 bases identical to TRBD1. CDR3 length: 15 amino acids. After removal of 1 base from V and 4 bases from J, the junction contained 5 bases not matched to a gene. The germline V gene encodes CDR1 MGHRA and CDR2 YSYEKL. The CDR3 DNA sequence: TGCGCCAGCAGCCAAGGGCAGGGGGCGAGCACTGAAGCTTTCTTT. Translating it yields CASSQGQGASTEAFF.

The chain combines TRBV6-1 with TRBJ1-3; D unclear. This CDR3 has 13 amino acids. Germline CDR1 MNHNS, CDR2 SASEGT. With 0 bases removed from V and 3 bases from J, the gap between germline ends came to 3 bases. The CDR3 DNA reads TGTGCCAGCAGTGAAGCCTATGGAAACACCATATATTTT. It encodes CASSEAYGNTIYF.

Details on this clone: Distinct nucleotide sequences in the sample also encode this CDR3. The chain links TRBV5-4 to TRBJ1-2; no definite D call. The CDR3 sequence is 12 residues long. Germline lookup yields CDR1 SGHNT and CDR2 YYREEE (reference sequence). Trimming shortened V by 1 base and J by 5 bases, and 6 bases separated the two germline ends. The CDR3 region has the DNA TGTGCCAGCAGCTTGACGGGATATGGCTACACCTTC. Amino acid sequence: CASSLTGYGYTF. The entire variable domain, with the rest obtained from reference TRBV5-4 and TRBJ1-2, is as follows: ETGVTQSPTHLIKTRGQQVTLRCSSQSGHNTVSWYQQALGQGPQFIFQYYREEENGRGNFPPRFSGLQFPNYSSELNVNALELDDSALYLCASSLTGYGYTFGSGTRLTVV.

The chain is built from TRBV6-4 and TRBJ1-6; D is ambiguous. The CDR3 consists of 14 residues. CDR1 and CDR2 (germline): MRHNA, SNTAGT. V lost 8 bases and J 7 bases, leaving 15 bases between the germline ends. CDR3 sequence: CASRLEGWNSPLHF. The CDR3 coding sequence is TGTGCCAGCCGACTAGAGGGTTGGAATTCACCCCTCCACTTT.

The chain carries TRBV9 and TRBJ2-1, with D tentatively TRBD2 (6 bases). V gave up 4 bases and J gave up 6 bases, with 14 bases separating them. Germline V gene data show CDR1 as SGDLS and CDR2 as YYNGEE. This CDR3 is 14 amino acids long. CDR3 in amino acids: CASSRWDSGNEQFF. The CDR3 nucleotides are TGTGCCAGCAGCCGGTGGGACTCTGGCAATGAGCAGTTCTTC.

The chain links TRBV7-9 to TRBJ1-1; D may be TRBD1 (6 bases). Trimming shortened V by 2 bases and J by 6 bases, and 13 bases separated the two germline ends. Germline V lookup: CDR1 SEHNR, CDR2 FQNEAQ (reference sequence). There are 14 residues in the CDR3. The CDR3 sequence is CASSLNQGTPEAFF. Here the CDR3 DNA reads TGTGCCAGCAGCTTAAACCAGGGGACGCCTGAAGCTTTCTTT.

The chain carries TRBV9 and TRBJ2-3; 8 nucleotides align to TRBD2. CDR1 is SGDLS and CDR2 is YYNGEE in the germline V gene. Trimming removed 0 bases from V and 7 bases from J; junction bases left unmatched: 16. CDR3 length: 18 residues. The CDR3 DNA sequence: TGTGCCAGCAGCGTAGCACCCGGTAACAGCGGGGGCCTAAATACGCAGTATTTT. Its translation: CASSVAPGNSGGLNTQYF.

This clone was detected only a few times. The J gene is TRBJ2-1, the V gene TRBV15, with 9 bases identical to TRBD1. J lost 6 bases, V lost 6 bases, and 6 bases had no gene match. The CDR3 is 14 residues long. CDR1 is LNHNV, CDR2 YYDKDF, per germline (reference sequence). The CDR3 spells CATRRTGEPNEQFF. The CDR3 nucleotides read TGTGCCACCAGACGGACAGGGGAGCCCAATGAGCAGTTCTTC.

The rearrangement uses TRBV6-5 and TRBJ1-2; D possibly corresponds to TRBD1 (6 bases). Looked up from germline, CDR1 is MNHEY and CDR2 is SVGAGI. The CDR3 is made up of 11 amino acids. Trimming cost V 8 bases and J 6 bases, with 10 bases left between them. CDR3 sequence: CASGGGHGYTF. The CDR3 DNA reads TGTGCCAGCGGGGGCGGTCATGGCTACACCTTC.

In nucleotides, the CDR3 is TGTGCCAGCAGCAAATTTCCGGGAAGCCTTCGGAGCACAGATACGCAGTATTTT. It codes for CASSKFPGSLRSTDTQYF. This chain links TRBV21-1 with TRBJ2-3; the DNA was not used to check the table's D call, TRBD2. TRBV21-1 corresponds to a pseudogene. The CDR3 length is 18 residues.

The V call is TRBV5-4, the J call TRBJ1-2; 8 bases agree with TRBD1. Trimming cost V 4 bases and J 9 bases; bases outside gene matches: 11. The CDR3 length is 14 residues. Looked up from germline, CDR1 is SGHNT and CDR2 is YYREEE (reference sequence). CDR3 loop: CASSRPDRVHRYTF. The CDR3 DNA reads TGTGCCAGCAGCCGCCCGGACAGGGTTCATCGCTACACCTTC.

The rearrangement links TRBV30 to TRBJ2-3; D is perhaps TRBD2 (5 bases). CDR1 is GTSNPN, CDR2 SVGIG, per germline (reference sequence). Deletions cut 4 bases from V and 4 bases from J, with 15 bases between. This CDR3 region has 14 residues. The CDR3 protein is CAWTASQTSDTQYF. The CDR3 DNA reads TGTGCCTGGACCGCTAGCCAAACCTCAGATACGCAGTATTTT. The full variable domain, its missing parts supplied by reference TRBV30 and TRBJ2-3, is SQTIHQWPATLVQPVGSPLSLECTVEGTSNPNLYWYRQAAGRGLQLLFYSVGIGQISSEVPQNLSASRPQDRQFILSSKKLLLSDSGFYLCAWTASQTSDTQYFGPGTRLTVL.

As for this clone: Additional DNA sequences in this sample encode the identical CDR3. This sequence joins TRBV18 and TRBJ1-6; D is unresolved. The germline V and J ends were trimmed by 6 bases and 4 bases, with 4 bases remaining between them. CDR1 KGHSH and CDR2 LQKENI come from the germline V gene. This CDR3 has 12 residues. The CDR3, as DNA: TGTGCCAGCTCCCAGTATAATTCACCCCTCCACTTT. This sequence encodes CASSQYNSPLHF.

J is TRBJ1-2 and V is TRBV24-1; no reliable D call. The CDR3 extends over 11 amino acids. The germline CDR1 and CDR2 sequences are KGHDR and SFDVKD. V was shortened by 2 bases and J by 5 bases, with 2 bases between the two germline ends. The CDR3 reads CATSDSYGYTF. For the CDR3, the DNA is TGTGCCACCAGTGATTCTTATGGCTACACCTTC.

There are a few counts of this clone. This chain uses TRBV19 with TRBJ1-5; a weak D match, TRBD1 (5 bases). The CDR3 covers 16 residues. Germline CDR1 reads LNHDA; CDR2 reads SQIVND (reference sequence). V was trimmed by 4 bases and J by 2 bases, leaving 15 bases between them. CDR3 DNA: TGTGCCAGTAGTAGGGGGGAGGGGTCGGGCAATCAGCCCCAGCATTTT. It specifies CASSRGEGSGNQPQHF. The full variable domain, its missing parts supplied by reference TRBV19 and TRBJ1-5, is DGGITQSPKYLFRKEGQNVTLSCEQNLNHDAMYWYRQDPGQGLRLIYYSQIVNDFQKGDIAEGYSVSREKKESFPLTVTSAQKNPTAFYLCASSRGEGSGNQPQHFGDGTRLSIL.

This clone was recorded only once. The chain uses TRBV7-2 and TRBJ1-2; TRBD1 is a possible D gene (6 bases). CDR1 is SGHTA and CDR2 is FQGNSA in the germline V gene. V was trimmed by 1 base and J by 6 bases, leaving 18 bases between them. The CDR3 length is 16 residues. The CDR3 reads CASSLDLGRGADGYTF. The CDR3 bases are TGTGCCAGCAGCTTAGATCTGGGCAGGGGAGCCGATGGCTACACCTTC. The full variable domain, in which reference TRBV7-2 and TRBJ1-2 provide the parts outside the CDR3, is GAGVSQSPSNKVTEKGKDVELRCDPISGHTALYWYRQSLGQGLEFLIYFQGNSAPDKSGLPSDRFSAERTGGSVSTLTIQRTQQEDSAVYLCASSLDLGRGADGYTFGSGTRLTVV.

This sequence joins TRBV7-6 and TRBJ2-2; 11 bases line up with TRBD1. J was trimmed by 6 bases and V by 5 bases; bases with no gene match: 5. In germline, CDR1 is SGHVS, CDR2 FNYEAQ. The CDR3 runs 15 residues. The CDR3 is CASSVGQGASGELFF. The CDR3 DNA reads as TGTGCCAGCAGCGTCGGACAGGGGGCCTCCGGGGAGCTGTTTTTT.